The clone carrying this T cell receptor (beta chain) was detected many times. Its matching antigen is unknown. This entry is derived from a study of regulatory T cells in long-lasting Graves disease. V was pared by 6 bases and J by 0 bases, with 11 bases between. The germline gives CDR1 MDHEN, CDR2 SYDVKM. The length of the CDR3 is 15 residues. Time point of the sample: newly diagnosed GD, antithyroid drugs for less than 3 months. PBMC-derived RNA was used for the TCR library. HTBI primers from iRepertoire and Arm-PCR of CDR3 regions yielded the TCR beta libraries. MiXCR was run by TCRdb on the multiplex PCR reads, yielding one entry per CDR3 protein. There are fewer than 450,000 distinct CDR3 sequences in the sample; 15% occur only once, and approximately 7.8% lies in the top ten. General study findings and limits: Since the sample size was small, accuracy may have been reduced.

These data also formed part of another study, on T cells in Graves' hyperthyroidism and ophthalmopathy. That paper notes: In making diagnoses, clinical symptoms, serum thyroxine and TRAb, thyroid ultrasound and orbital computed tomography were all used.

The receptor was derived from a woman in her forties with Graves disease. This sample comprised peripheral blood mononuclear cells (PBMCs), obtained at new diagnosis, from a patient treated with antithyroid drugs. The chain uses TRBV28 and TRBJ1-4, with a tentative D call TRBD1 (5 bases). The CDR3 reads CASRTRDATNEKLFF. CDR3 nucleotides: TGTGCCAGCAGAACTAGGGACGCAACTAATGAAAAACTGTTTTTT.